The 17 T cell receptor beta chains below all came from one sample that was sequenced in a study of shared clonotypes between healthy human individuals (dated by TCRdb to the early 2020s). The library was obtained by the immunoSEQ multiplex PCR assay. As stored in TCRdb, this immuneACCESS dataset retains in-frame rearrangements with V and J assigned. A fraction of the clones does not appear; measured against another copy, unresolved V genes explain less than half of the discrepancy, and the remainder lacks a known reason. The table for this sample lists roughly 76,000 clones; under 65% of them were counted only once. The ten largest make up roughly 49% of the sample. Sequencing was done on a sample of memory CD8+ T cells sorted from blood. Per the publication, the cell subset or site label means: CD45RO+ cells pooled with CCR7-negative TemRA cells. These receptors were collected from a man aged 30-40 years in good health.

The rearrangement uses TRBV6-6 and TRBJ2-7, with unresolved D. V lost 5 bases to trimming and J lost 2 bases, with 10 bases between them. There are 13 residues in the CDR3. Germline V gene lookup returns CDR1 MNHNY and CDR2 SVGAGI (reference sequence). This CDR3 reads CASSPGPPYEQYF. As DNA, the CDR3 is TGTGCCAGCAGTCCGGGTCCTCCCTACGAGCAGTACTTC.

Only a few counts were recorded for this clone. The V gene is TRBV28, the J gene TRBJ2-7, with D unclear. This CDR3 is 12 amino acids long. Trimming took 8 bases from V and 0 from J, leaving 8 bases between them. Germline V CDR1 and CDR2: MDHEN, SYDVKM. CDR3 in amino acids: CASAGYSYEQYF. CDR3 nucleotides: TGTGCCAGCGCTGGCTACTCCTACGAGCAGTACTTC.

The chain employs TRBV9 and TRBJ2-1; D gene unclear. V dropped 4 bases and J dropped 2 bases, with 13 bases sitting between them. Germline V lookup: CDR1 SGDLS, CDR2 YYNGEE. There are 15 residues in the CDR3. The CDR3 region has the DNA TGTGCCAGCAGCCCCACGAAAGATCCCTACAATGAGCAGTTCTTC. Translated, it gives CASSPTKDPYNEQFF. The whole variable domain, filled in from reference TRBV9 and TRBJ2-1, reads DSGVTQTPKHLITATGQRVTLRCSPRSGDLSVYWYQQSLDQGLQFLIQYYNGEERAKGNILERFSAQQFPDLHSELNLSSLELGDSALYFCASSPTKDPYNEQFFGPGTRLTVL.

J is TRBJ2-7 and V is TRBV28; maybe TRBD1 (6 bases). Germline V gene sequence: CDR1 MDHEN, CDR2 SYDVKM. The CDR3 sequence is 12 residues long. Deletions cut 6 bases from V and 6 bases from J, with 12 bases between. CDR3 residues: CASSRDISEQYF. In DNA, the CDR3 is TGTGCCAGCAGCCGGGACATTAGCGAGCAGTACTTC. Supplemented by reference TRBV28 and TRBJ2-7, the full variable domain reads DVKVTQSSRYLVKRTGEKVFLECVQDMDHENMFWYRQDPGLGLRLIYFSYDVKMKEKGDIPEGYSVSREKKERFSLILESASTNQTSMYLCASSRDISEQYFGPGTRLTVT.

This rearrangement joins TRBV6-6 to TRBJ2-7; D is uncertain. CDR3 length: 14 residues. The germline gives CDR1 MNHNY, CDR2 SVGAGI (reference sequence). Trimming pared 0 bases from V and 7 bases from J, leaving 13 bases between. The CDR3 DNA reads as TGTGCCAGCAGTTACTCGAGTGGTAGTGTAGAGCAGTACTTC. Translating gives CASSYSSGSVEQYF.

There are a few counts of this clone. The chain couples TRBV7-7 to TRBJ2-5, with 10 nucleotides matching TRBD1. This CDR3 has 15 residues. The J segment lost 5 bases and the V segment lost 4 bases, leaving 7 bases of the junction unmatched. Germline CDR1 SSHAT, CDR2 FNYEAQ (reference sequence). CDR3 region: CASSSGTGVVETQYF. In DNA, the CDR3 is TGTGCCAGCAGCTCCGGGACAGGGGTGGTGGAGACCCAGTACTTC.

The chain combines TRBV29-1 with TRBJ2-7, with 7 bases matching TRBD2. Germline CDR1 and CDR2: SQVTM and ANQGSEA. The CDR3 extends over 13 amino acids. With V trimmed by 5 bases and J by 3 bases, 7 bases remained unmatched. CDR3 amino acids: CSVRGEVGYEQYF. The CDR3 DNA follows: TGCAGCGTTCGGGGGGAGGTCGGCTACGAGCAGTACTTC.

This chain connects TRBV5-1 to TRBJ1-5, with D unresolved. Germline CDR1 reads SGHRS; CDR2 reads YFSETQ. Trimming removed 1 base from V and 6 bases from J, with 14 bases in between. This CDR3 contains 15 residues. The CDR3 spells CASSLNGDGSQPQHF. The CDR3 DNA reads TGCGCCAGCAGCTTGAATGGGGATGGGAGTCAGCCCCAGCATTTT.

This clone turned up a few times. This chain joins TRBV7-2 and TRBJ1-3; D call uncertain. This CDR3 has 14 residues. CDR1 SGHTA and CDR2 FQGNSA come from the germline V gene. V gave up 2 bases and J gave up 0 bases, with 5 bases separating them. CDR3 loop: CASSLQNSGNTIYF. The CDR3 DNA is TGTGCCAGCAGCTTACAGAACTCTGGAAACACCATATATTTT.

The genes are TRBV19 and TRBJ2-3; D is perhaps TRBD1 (6 bases). V was shortened by 5 bases and J by 2 bases, with 17 bases between the two germline ends. Germline V CDR1 and CDR2: LNHDA, SQIVND (reference sequence). This CDR3 is 16 amino acids long. The chain's CDR3 is CASSLLGTPITDTQYF. The CDR3 coding sequence is TGTGCCAGTAGTTTACTCGGGACACCGATCACAGATACGCAGTATTTT.

This clone was counted at least ten times. CDR3 sequence reads: CAWSDLAAGGPRDEQFF. For the CDR3, the DNA is TGTGCCTGGAGTGATTTGGCCGCGGGAGGGCCACGAGATGAGCAGTTCTTC. The chain combines TRBV30 with TRBJ2-1; TRBD2 aligns across 9 bases. This CDR3 has 17 residues. From germline, CDR1 is GTSNPN and CDR2 SVGIG (reference sequence). J was trimmed by 8 bases and V by 1 base; bases with no gene match: 15.

This clone was detected only once. This chain connects TRBV2 to TRBJ2-5, with 7 bases identical to TRBD1. The CDR3 sequence is 15 residues long. V shed 8 bases and J 1 base; nucleotides not matched to a gene: 10. CDR1 is SNHLY and CDR2 is FYNNEI in the germline V gene. CDR3 sequence reads: CASSYQTGPQETQYF. The DNA of the CDR3 is TGTGCCAGCTCCTACCAGACAGGGCCCCAAGAGACCCAGTACTTC.

The chain carries TRBV5-1 and TRBJ2-3; tentative D call: TRBD1 (6 bases). CDR1 is SGHRS, CDR2 YFSETQ, per germline. The CDR3 loop spans 16 amino acids. Between the trimmed V and J ends, which lost 3 bases and 2 bases, there was a span of 16 bases. The CDR3 DNA sequence: TGCGCCAGCAGCTCTAACAGGGATCCCCTCACAGATACGCAGTATTTT. Amino acid sequence: CASSSNRDPLTDTQYF.

This clone turned up a few times. This chain connects TRBV27 to TRBJ2-2; D uncertain. Germline lookup yields CDR1 MNHEY and CDR2 SMNVEV (reference sequence). V was shortened by 5 bases and J by 4 bases, with 5 bases between the two germline ends. There are 12 residues in the CDR3. The CDR3 sequence is CASSPITGELFF. DNA of the CDR3: TGTGCCAGCAGTCCAATCACCGGGGAGCTGTTTTTT.

This clone was recorded only once. The rearrangement links TRBV5-4 to TRBJ2-1, with D possibly TRBD2 on 5 matching bases. Germline V CDR1 and CDR2: SGHNT, YYREEE (reference sequence). There are 14 residues in the CDR3. V gave up 9 bases and J gave up 0 bases, with 13 bases separating them. The CDR3 is CAMEADFSYNEQFF. CDR3 coding DNA: TGTGCCATGGAAGCGGACTTCTCCTACAATGAGCAGTTCTTC.

The chain combines TRBV4-3 with TRBJ2-7; TRBD1 aligns across 8 bases. CDR1 and CDR2 (germline): LGHNA, YSLEER. The CDR3 runs 15 residues. V shed 5 bases and J 3 bases; nucleotides not matched to a gene: 9. CDR3 sequence reads: CASSERTGSNYEQYF. The CDR3 DNA reads as TGCGCCAGCAGCGAACGGACAGGGTCAAACTACGAGCAGTACTTC.

The chain recombines TRBV9 with TRBJ2-1; D gene ambiguous. Germline V gene sequence: CDR1 SGDLS, CDR2 YYNGEE. Trimming cost V 0 bases and J 2 bases, with 9 bases left between them. The CDR3 totals 15 residues. This chain's CDR3 is CASSVDWGTYNEQFF. DNA of the CDR3: TGTGCCAGCAGCGTAGATTGGGGTACCTACAATGAGCAGTTCTTC.